This T cell receptor beta chain appears in the sequencing data of a study of blood T cells in healthy people across ages. Whole-study findings and limits: A roughly linear fall in TCR beta diversity per million T cells was seen with increasing age.

This clonotype was picked up a small number of times. Its antigen is currently unknown. For the second PCR, which ran for 7 to 11 cycles, a sample-barcoded 5' primer and a J-beta primer mix were used. Unique molecular identifiers of 12 random nucleotides labeled each cDNA. TCRdb called the 5' RACE reads again in MiXCR, with one record for every CDR3 protein. This sample carries approximately 830,000 distinct CDR3 sequences, approximately 65% of them seen once, and the ten largest clones take 28%. Input material: blood. The clonotype originates from a man aged 25-40 years in good health.

The CDR3 region is CASGVGGETQYF. In nucleotides, the CDR3 is TGTGCCAGCGGCGTGGGGGGGGAGACCCAGTACTTC. V and J are TRBV28 and TRBJ2-5; 7 bases match TRBD2. J was trimmed by 5 bases and V by 8 bases; bases with no gene match: 5. Germline CDR1 MDHEN, CDR2 SYDVKM. This CDR3 comprises 12 residues.